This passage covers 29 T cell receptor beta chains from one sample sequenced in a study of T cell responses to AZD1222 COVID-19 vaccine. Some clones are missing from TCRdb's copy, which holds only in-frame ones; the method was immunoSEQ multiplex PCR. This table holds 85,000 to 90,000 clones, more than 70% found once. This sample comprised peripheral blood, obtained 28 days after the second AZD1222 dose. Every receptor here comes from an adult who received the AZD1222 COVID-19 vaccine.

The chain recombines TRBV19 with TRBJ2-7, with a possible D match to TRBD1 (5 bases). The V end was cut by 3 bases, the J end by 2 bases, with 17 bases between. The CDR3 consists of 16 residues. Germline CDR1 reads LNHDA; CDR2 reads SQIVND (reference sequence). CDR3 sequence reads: CASSIPGQGTPYEQYF. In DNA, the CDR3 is TGTGCCAGTAGTATTCCTGGGCAGGGCACCCCCTACGAGCAGTACTTC.

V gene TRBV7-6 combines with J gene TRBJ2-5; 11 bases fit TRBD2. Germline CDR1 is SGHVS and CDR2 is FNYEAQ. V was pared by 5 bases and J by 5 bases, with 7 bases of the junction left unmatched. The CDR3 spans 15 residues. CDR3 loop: CASSPGLAVPETQYF. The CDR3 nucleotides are TGTGCCAGCAGCCCGGGACTAGCGGTTCCCGAGACCCAGTACTTC.

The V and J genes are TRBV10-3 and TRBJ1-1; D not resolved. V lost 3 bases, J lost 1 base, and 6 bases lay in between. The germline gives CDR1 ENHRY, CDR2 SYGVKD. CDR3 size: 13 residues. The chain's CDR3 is CAISDQANTEAFF. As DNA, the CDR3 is TGTGCCATCAGTGACCAGGCGAACACTGAAGCTTTCTTT.

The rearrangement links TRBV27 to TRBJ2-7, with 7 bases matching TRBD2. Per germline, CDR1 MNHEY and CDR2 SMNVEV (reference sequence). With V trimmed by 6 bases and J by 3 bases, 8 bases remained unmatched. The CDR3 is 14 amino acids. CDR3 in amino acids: CASSPRLALYEQYF. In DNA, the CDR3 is TGTGCCAGCAGCCCCCGACTAGCCCTCTACGAGCAGTACTTC.

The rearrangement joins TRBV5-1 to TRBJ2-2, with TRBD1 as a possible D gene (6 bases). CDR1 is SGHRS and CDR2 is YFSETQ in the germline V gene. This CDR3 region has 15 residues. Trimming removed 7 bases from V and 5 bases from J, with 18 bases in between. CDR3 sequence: CASGIGGMVTGELFF. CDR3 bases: TGCGCCAGCGGAATAGGGGGAATGGTGACCGGGGAGCTGTTTTTT.

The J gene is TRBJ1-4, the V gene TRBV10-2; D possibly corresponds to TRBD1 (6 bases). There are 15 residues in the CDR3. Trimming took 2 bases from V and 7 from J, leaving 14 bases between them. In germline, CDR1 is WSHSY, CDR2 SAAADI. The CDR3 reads CASSERGGSGEKLFF. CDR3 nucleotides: TGCGCCAGCAGTGAGCGGGGGGGCTCAGGTGAAAAACTGTTTTTT.

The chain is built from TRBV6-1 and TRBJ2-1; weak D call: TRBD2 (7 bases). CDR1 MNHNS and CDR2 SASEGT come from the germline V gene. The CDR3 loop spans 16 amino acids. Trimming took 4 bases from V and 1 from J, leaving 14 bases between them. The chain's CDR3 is CASSGREGVSYNEQFF. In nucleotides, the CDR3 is TGTGCCAGCAGTGGAAGGGAGGGGGTATCCTACAATGAGCAGTTCTTC.

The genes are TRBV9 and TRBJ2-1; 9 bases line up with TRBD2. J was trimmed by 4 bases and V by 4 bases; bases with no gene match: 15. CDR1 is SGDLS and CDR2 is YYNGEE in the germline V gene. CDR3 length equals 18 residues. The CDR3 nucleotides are TGTGCCAGCAGCCCCCCCGCGGGGGGGGGCGTCGGATACAATGAGCAGTTCTTC. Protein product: CASSPPAGGGVGYNEQFF. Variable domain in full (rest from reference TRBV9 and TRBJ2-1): DSGVTQTPKHLITATGQRVTLRCSPRSGDLSVYWYQQSLDQGLQFLIQYYNGEERAKGNILERFSAQQFPDLHSELNLSSLELGDSALYFCASSPPAGGGVGYNEQFFGPGTRLTVL.

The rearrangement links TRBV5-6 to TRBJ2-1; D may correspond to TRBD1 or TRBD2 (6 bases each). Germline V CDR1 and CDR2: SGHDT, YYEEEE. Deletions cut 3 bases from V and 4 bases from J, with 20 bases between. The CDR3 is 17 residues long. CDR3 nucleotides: TGTGCCAGCAGCTGGGGACCGGGGGCCCGAGTTTACAATGAGCAGTTCTTC. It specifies CASSWGPGARVYNEQFF.

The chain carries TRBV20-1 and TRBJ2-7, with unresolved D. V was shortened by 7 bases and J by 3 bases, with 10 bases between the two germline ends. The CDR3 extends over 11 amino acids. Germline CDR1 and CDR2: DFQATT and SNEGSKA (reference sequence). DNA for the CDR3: TGCAGTGTAAGACAAGACTACGAGCAGTACGTC. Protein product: CSVRQDYEQYV.

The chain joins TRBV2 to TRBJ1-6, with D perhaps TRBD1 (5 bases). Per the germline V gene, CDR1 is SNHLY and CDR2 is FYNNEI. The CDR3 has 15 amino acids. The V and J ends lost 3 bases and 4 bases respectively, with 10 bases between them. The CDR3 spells CASSDDSGYNSPLHF. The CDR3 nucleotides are TGTGCCAGCAGTGACGACAGTGGTTATAATTCACCCCTCCACTTT.

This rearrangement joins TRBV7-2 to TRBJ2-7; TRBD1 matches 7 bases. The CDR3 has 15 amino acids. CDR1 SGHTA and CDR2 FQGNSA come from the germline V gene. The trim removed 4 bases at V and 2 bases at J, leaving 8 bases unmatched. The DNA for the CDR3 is TGTGCCAGCAGCTCTCGGACAGGACCCGCCTACGAGCAGTACTTC. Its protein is CASSSRTGPAYEQYF.

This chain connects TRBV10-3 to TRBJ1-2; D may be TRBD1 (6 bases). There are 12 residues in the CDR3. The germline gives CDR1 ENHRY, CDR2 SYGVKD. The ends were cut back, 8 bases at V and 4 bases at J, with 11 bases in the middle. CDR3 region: CAIAKDSYGYTF. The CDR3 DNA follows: TGTGCCATCGCCAAGGACAGCTATGGCTACACCTTC.

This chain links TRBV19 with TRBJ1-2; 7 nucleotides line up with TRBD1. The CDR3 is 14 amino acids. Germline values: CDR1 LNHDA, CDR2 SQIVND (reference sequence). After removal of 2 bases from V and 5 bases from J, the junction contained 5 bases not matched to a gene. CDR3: CASSIFRQGYGYTF. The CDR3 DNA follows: TGTGCCAGTAGTATATTTCGACAGGGATATGGCTACACCTTC.

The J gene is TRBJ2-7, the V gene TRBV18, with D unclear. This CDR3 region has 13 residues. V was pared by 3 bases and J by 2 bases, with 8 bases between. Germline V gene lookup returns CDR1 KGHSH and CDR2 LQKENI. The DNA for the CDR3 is TGTGCCAGCTCACCCGACGGAGCCTACGAGCAGTACTTC. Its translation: CASSPDGAYEQYF.

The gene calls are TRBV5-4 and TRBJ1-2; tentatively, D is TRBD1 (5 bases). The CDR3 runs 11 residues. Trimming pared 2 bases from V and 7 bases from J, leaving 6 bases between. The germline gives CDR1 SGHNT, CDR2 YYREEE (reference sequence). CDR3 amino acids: CASSFRGGYTF. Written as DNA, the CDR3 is TGTGCCAGCAGCTTTAGGGGTGGCTACACCTTC. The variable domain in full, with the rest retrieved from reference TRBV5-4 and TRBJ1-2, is ETGVTQSPTHLIKTRGQQVTLRCSSQSGHNTVSWYQQALGQGPQFIFQYYREEENGRGNFPPRFSGLQFPNYSSELNVNALELDDSALYLCASSFRGGYTFGSGTRLTVV.

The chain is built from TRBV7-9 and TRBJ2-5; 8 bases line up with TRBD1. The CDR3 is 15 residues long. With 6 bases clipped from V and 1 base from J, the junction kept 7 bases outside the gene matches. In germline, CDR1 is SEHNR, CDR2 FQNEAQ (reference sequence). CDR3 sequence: CASSLPGGLQETQYF. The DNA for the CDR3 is TGTGCCAGCAGTTTACCAGGGGGCCTCCAAGAGACCCAGTACTTC.

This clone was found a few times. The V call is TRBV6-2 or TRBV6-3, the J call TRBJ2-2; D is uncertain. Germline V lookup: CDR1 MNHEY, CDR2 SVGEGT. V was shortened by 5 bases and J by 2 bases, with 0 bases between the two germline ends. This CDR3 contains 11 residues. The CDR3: CASSNTGELFF. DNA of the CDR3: TGTGCCAGCAGTAACACCGGGGAGCTGTTTTTT.

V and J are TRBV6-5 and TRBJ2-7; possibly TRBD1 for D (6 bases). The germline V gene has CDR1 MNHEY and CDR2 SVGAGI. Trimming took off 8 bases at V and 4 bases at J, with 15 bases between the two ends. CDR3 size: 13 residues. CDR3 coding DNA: TGTGCCAGCGGGGATCAGGGGAGATACGAGCAGTACTTC. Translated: CASGDQGRYEQYF.

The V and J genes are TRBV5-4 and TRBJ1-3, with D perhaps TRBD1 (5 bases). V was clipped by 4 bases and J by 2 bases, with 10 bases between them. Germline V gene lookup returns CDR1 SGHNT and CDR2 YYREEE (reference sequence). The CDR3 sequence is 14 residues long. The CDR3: CASSAGGAGNTIYF. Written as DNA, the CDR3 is TGTGCCAGCAGCGCCGGGGGGGCTGGAAACACCATATATTTT.

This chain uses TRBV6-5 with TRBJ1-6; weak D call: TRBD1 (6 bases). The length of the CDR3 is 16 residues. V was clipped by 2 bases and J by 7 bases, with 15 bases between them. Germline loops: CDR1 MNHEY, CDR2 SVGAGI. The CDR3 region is CASSYLGAPENSPLHF. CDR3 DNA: TGTGCCAGCAGTTACCTGGGGGCCCCCGAAAATTCACCCCTCCACTTT.

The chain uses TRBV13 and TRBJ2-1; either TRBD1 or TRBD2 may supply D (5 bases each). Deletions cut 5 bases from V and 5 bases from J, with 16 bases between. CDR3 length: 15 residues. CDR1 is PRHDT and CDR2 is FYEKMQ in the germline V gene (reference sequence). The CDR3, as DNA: TGTGCCAGCAGCCAGTTGGGGGTTACAGACAATGAGCAGTTCTTC. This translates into CASSQLGVTDNEQFF.

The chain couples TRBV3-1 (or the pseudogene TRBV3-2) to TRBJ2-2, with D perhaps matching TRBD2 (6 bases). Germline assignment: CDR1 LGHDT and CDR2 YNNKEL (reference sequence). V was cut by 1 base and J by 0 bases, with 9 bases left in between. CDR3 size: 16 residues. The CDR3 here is CASSQVSGANTGELFF. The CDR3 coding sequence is TGTGCCAGCAGCCAAGTTTCGGGAGCGAACACCGGGGAGCTGTTTTTT.

Here the CDR3 DNA reads TGTGCCAGCAGCTTACTAATATCTCGGGGACAGGGTCTGAACAATGAGCAGTTCTTC. Its translation: CASSLLISRGQGLNNEQFF. The gene calls are TRBV7-8 and TRBJ2-1, with 9 bases that match TRBD1. This CDR3 region has 19 residues. Germline CDR1 is SGHVS and CDR2 is FQNEAQ. J was trimmed by 5 bases and V by 2 bases; bases with no gene match: 16. Together with reference TRBV7-8 and TRBJ2-1, the CDR3 gives the full variable domain: GAGVSQSPRYKVAKRGQDVALRCDPISGHVSLFWYQQALGQGPEFLTYFQNEAQLDKSGLPSDRFFAERPEGSVSTLKIQRTQQEDSAVYLCASSLLISRGQGLNNEQFFGPGTRLTVL.

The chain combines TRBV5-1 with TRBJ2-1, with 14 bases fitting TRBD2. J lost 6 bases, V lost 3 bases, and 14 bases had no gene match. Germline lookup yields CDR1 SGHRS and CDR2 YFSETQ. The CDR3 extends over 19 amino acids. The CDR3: CASSSLIGTSGGTLNEQFF. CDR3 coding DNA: TGCGCCAGCAGCTCATTAATAGGGACTAGCGGGGGCACTCTCAATGAGCAGTTCTTC.

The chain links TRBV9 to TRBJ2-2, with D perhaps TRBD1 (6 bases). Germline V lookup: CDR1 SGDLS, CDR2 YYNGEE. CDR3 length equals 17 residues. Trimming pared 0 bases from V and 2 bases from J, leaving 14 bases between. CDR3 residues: CASSVGPGGPNTGELFF. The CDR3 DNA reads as TGTGCCAGCAGCGTAGGGCCTGGGGGCCCCAACACCGGGGAGCTGTTTTTT.

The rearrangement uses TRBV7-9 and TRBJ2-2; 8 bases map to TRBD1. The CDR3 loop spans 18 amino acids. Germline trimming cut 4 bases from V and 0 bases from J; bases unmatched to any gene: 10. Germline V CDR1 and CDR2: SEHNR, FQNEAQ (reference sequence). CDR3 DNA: TGTGCCAGCAGCTCTACCCTGCGGACAGGGTCGAACACCGGGGAGCTGTTTTTT. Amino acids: CASSSTLRTGSNTGELFF.

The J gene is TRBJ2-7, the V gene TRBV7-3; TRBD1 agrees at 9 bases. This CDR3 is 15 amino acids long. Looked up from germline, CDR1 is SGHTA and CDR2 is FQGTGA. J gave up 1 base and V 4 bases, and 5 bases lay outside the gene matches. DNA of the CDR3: TGTGCCAGCAGCTGCGACAGGGGGGATTCCTACGAGCAGTACGTC. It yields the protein CASSCDRGDSYEQYV.

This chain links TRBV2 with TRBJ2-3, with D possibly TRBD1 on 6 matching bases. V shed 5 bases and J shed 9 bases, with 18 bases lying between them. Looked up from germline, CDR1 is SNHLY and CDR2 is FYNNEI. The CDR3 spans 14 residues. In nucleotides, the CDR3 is TGTGCCAGCAGTCCGGCTAGAAGCAGGGGAACGCAGTATTTT. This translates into CASSPARSRGTQYF.